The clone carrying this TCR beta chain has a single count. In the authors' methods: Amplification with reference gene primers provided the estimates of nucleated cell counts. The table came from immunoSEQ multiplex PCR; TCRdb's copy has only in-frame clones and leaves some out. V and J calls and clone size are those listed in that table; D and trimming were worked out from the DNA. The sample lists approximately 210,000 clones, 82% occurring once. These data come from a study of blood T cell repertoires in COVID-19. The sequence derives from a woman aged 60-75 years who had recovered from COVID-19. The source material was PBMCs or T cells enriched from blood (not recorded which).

The CDR3 loop reads CASSPRQGALLNTGELFF. Written as DNA, the CDR3 is TGTGCCAGCAGCCCCAGGCAGGGGGCCTTACTAAACACCGGGGAGCTGTTTTTT. The chain links TRBV7-9 to TRBJ2-2, with 8 bases lining up with TRBD1. Germline V gene data show CDR1 as SEHNR and CDR2 as FQNEAQ (reference sequence). The CDR3 covers 18 residues. J was trimmed by 2 bases and V by 5 bases; bases with no gene match: 13. Combining the CDR3 with reference TRBV7-9 and TRBJ2-2 gives the whole variable domain DTGVSQNPRHKITKRGQNVTFRCDPISEHNRLYWYRQTLGQGPEFLTYFQNEAQLEKSRLLSDRFSAERPKGSFSTLEIQRTEQGDSAMYLCASSPRQGALLNTGELFFGEGSRLTVL.